The TCR beta chain described here comes from a study of blood T cell repertoires in COVID-19. For the study at large: Material from acute and convalescent COVID-19 was sourced from the United States, Italy and Spain.

Sequenced by immunoSEQ multiplex PCR; TCRdb stores in-frame clones only, minus some. The profile covers about 230,000 clones, with 88% appearing a single time and around 2.5% taken by the ten largest. This study enrolled people aged 18 to 89 from around 26 US geographic areas. Cohort placement rested on clinical history that participants reported themselves. Trimming pared 0 bases from V and 4 bases from J, leaving 10 bases between. The V gene's germline CDR1 is SGHNT and CDR2 YYREEE (reference sequence). The CDR3 runs 14 residues. The material sequenced was PBMCs or T cells enriched from blood (not recorded which). The chain is built from TRBV5-4 and TRBJ1-1, with a possible D match to TRBD1 (5 bases). This TCR was sampled from a woman aged 40 to 49 with acute COVID-19. The CDR3 is CASSLAGMGTEAFF. The CDR3 nucleotides are TGTGCCAGCAGCTTGGCAGGGATGGGCACTGAAGCTTTCTTT.